This entry lists 6 T cell receptor beta chains sequenced from one sample in a study of tumor-infiltrating lymphocytes in primary liver carcinoma. It was unsorted whole blood that yielded blood RNA, and germline DNA was also extracted. Making TCR beta cDNA involved 400 to 600 ng total RNA and a constant-region primer. The TCR beta library was amplified through three nested multiplex PCR rounds in a modified ARM-PCR procedure. The study ran its first two PCR rounds for roughly 10 cycles each, using TRBV1-TRBV30 forward primers and a C-beta reverse primer. TCRdb passed the multiplex PCR reads through MiXCR, listing each CDR3 protein once. The data contain hundreds of thousands of distinct CDR3 sequences, more than 55% of them singletons. Input material: peripheral blood. The receptors originated from a man between 40 and 49 years old with primary liver carcinoma and hepatitis B virus infection.

At least ten counts were recorded for this clonotype. This chain uses TRBV29-1 with TRBJ2-2; D remains unclear. CDR3 length: 13 amino acids. Germline V gene data show CDR1 as SQVTM and CDR2 as ANQGSEA. V shed 3 bases and J shed 5 bases, with 10 bases lying between them. CDR3 in DNA: TGCAGCGTTGACACTGGATGGACCGGGGAGCTGTTTTTT. This codes for CSVDTGWTGELFF.

This clonotype was counted only a few times. The V and J genes are TRBV7-9 and TRBJ2-7; D remains unclear. In germline, CDR1 is SEHNR, CDR2 FQNEAQ (reference sequence). The V and J ends lost 1 base and 0 bases respectively, with 13 bases between them. The CDR3 consists of 16 residues. The CDR3 loop is CASSLVGFTTSYEQYF. CDR3 DNA: TGTGCCAGCAGCTTAGTTGGCTTCACCACCTCCTACGAGCAGTACTTC.

This clonotype was picked up a small number of times. The CDR3 region is CASSLLQGGFNEQYF. The CDR3 coding sequence is TGTGCCAGCAGTTTACTACAGGGGGGGTTCAACGAGCAGTACTTC. The rearrangement uses TRBV28 and TRBJ2-7; tentatively, D is TRBD1 (8 bases). The length of the CDR3 is 15 residues. Germline V gene sequence: CDR1 MDHEN, CDR2 SYDVKM. Trimming removed 2 bases from V and 5 bases from J, with 16 bases in between.

A remark on this clonotype: The conserved phenylalanine or tryptophan is not found at the CDR3 terminus, so this likely reflects a read error. V and J are TRBV28 and TRBJ1-2, with TRBD1 as a possible D gene (5 bases). The CDR3 loop spans 13 amino acids. Germline V gene data show CDR1 as MDHEN and CDR2 as SYDVKM. Trimming removed 4 bases from V and 7 bases from J, with 13 bases in between. The CDR3 sequence is CASSSRHGGGYTS. CDR3 bases: TGTGCCAGCAGTTCTAGACACGGGGGTGGCTACACCTCC.

This clonotype occurred a few times. The rearrangement joins TRBV28 to TRBJ2-3, with D possibly TRBD2 on 5 matching bases. There are 14 residues in the CDR3. Per germline, CDR1 MDHEN and CDR2 SYDVKM. Trimming cost V 8 bases and J 0 bases, with 12 bases left between them. In DNA form, the CDR3 reads TGTGCCAGCCGGAGGAGTCCTAGCACAGATACGCAGTATTTT. It codes for CASRRSPSTDTQYF.

The CDR3 DNA is TGCGCCAGCAGCTTGGCCTCTGGGAGCTCTGGGGCCAACGTCCTGACTTTC. As protein: CASSLASGSSGANVLTF. The gene calls are TRBV5-1 and TRBJ2-6, with D perhaps TRBD2 (5 bases). There are 17 residues in the CDR3. Trimming pared 0 bases from V and 0 bases from J, leaving 10 bases between. Per the germline V gene, CDR1 is SGHRS and CDR2 is YFSETQ.